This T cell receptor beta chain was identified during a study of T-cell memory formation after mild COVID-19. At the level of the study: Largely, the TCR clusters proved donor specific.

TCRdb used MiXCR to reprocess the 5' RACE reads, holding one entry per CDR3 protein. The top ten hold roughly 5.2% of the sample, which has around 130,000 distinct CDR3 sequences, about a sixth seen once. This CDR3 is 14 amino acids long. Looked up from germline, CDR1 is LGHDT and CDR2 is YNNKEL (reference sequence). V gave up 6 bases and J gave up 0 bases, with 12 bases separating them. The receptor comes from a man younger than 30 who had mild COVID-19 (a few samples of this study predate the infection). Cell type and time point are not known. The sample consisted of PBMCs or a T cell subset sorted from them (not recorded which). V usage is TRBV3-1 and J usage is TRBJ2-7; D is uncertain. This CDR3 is CASSDRSSSYEQYF. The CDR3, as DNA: TGTGCCAGCAGTGATAGATCCTCCTCCTACGAGCAGTACTTC.